The 23 T cell receptor beta chains given below trace back to one sample, sequenced in a study of T cells in Graves' hyperthyroidism and ophthalmopathy. It was RNA transcripts that yielded the amplified TCR beta CDR3 regions. The HTBI set primed first-round TCR CDR3 RT-PCR. Using its own MiXCR run on the multiplex PCR reads, TCRdb lists one record per CDR3 protein. The sample yields approximately 560,000 distinct CDR3 sequences, around 46% seen once. The sequencing input was peripheral blood or thyroid tissue (not recorded which). The receptor set was obtained from a woman aged 18-29 years with Graves' hyperthyroidism.

The genes are TRBV20-1 and TRBJ1-2, with D perhaps TRBD1 (6 bases). The CDR3 covers 15 residues. Deletions cut 6 bases from V and 4 bases from J, with 21 bases between. Germline-derived CDR1 and CDR2 are DFQATT and SNEGSKA (reference sequence). CDR3 sequence (DNA): TGCAGTGCCGACACCCCCAGGGGATTTGTCTATGGCTACACCTTC. Translated, it gives CSADTPRGFVYGYTF.

This sequence joins TRBV5-1 and TRBJ1-4, with a possible D match to TRBD1 (5 bases). V was cut by 3 bases and J by 5 bases, with 14 bases left in between. The CDR3 has 15 amino acids. Germline assignment: CDR1 SGHRS and CDR2 YFSETQ. The CDR3 sequence: CASSWGKADNEKLFF. In DNA form, the CDR3 reads TGCGCCAGCAGCTGGGGGAAGGCCGACAATGAAAAACTGTTTTTT.

This clonotype has a count of ten or more. This chain joins TRBV7-9 and TRBJ1-5; 7 bases line up with TRBD1. Germline values: CDR1 SEHNR, CDR2 FQNEAQ (reference sequence). With 3 bases clipped from V and 6 bases from J, the junction kept 5 bases outside the gene matches. The length of the CDR3 is 14 residues. The CDR3: CASSLEGATQPQHF. Written as DNA, the CDR3 is TGTGCCAGCAGCTTGGAGGGGGCGACTCAGCCCCAGCATTTT.

In its sample, this clonotype was seen many times. The J gene is TRBJ2-5, the V gene TRBV20-1; 10 bases map to TRBD2. The CDR3 has 15 amino acids. Germline V lookup: CDR1 DFQATT, CDR2 SNEGSKA (reference sequence). With 2 bases clipped from V and 2 bases from J, the junction kept 5 bases outside the gene matches. CDR3 sequence reads: CSARPMGLAQETQYF. The DNA of the CDR3 is TGCAGTGCTAGACCAATGGGACTAGCGCAAGAGACCCAGTACTTC.

In its sample, this clonotype was seen a few times. This sequence joins TRBV19 and TRBJ2-5, with no clear D. The CDR3 length is 16 residues. Trimming left V 3 bases short and J 4 bases short, with 18 bases between. Germline assignment: CDR1 LNHDA and CDR2 SQIVND (reference sequence). CDR3 amino acids: CASSMPVGKVPETQYF. Written as DNA, the CDR3 is TGTGCCAGTAGTATGCCGGTAGGGAAGGTCCCAGAGACCCAGTACTTC. Full variable domain (rest looked up from reference TRBV19 and TRBJ2-5): DGGITQSPKYLFRKEGQNVTLSCEQNLNHDAMYWYRQDPGQGLRLIYYSQIVNDFQKGDIAEGYSVSREKKESFPLTVTSAQKNPTAFYLCASSMPVGKVPETQYFGPGTRLLVL.

CDR3 nucleotides: TGTGCCAGGGTGACGGATACGCAGTATTTT. Its translation: CARVTDTQYF. The gene calls are TRBV9 and TRBJ2-3, with unresolved D. V was trimmed by 8 bases and J by 6 bases, leaving 7 bases between them. This CDR3 has 10 amino acids. CDR1 is SGDLS and CDR2 is YYNGEE in the germline V gene. The full variable domain, with the rest looked up from reference TRBV9 and TRBJ2-3, is DSGVTQTPKHLITATGQRVTLRCSPRSGDLSVYWYQQSLDQGLQFLIQYYNGEERAKGNILERFSAQQFPDLHSELNLSSLELGDSALYFCARVTDTQYFGPGTRLTVL.

J is TRBJ1-4 and V is TRBV7-2, with TRBD1 matching 7 bases. The CDR3 covers 15 residues. The germline gives CDR1 SGHTA, CDR2 FQGNSA. Trimming took 5 bases from V and 1 from J; bases not matched to a gene: 4. CDR3 in amino acids: CASSTYRGTNEKLFF. The CDR3, as DNA: TGTGCCAGCAGCACCTACAGGGGAACTAATGAAAAACTGTTTTTT.

The CDR3 here is CASSLRLQDTQYF. CDR3 in DNA: TGTGCCAGCAGCTTGCGACTGCAAGATACGCAGTATTTT. This chain uses TRBV7-8 with TRBJ2-3; no firm D call. Germline V gene data show CDR1 as SGHVS and CDR2 as FQNEAQ. CDR3 length: 13 residues. V was trimmed by 3 bases and J by 5 bases, leaving 9 bases between them.

The rearrangement uses TRBV9 and TRBJ1-4, with D possibly matching TRBD1 (6 bases). CDR1 and CDR2 from the germline V gene are SGDLS and YYNGEE. V dropped 4 bases and J dropped 8 bases, with 15 bases sitting between them. There are 14 residues in the CDR3. The CDR3 is CASSPRTAPEKLFF. The CDR3 coding sequence is TGTGCCAGCAGCCCCAGGACAGCTCCGGAAAAACTGTTTTTT.

This clonotype occurred many times. The chain has TRBV7-9 and TRBJ1-2; D is unclear. Germline loops: CDR1 SEHNR, CDR2 FQNEAQ (reference sequence). The V gene lost 4 bases and the J gene lost 7 bases, with 22 bases spanning the gap. This CDR3 comprises 16 residues. CDR3 nucleotide sequence: TGTGCCAGCAGCTCCGATAGAGACGGGATTGGGAGTGGCTACACCTTC. Amino acid sequence: CASSSDRDGIGSGYTF.

This clonotype was found many times. V gene TRBV9 combines with J gene TRBJ2-5, with D possibly matching TRBD2 (5 bases). The CDR3 extends over 15 amino acids. Germline V CDR1 and CDR2: SGDLS, YYNGEE. Trimming shortened V by 0 bases and J by 6 bases, and 15 bases separated the two germline ends. The CDR3 here is CASSVDTGVLQTQYF. The CDR3 DNA reads as TGTGCCAGCAGCGTAGATACCGGGGTCCTGCAGACCCAGTACTTC.

This clonotype was seen more than once but under ten times. CDR3 sequence (DNA): TGTGCCAGCAGCTTAGGACTGGGACAAAATCAGCCCCAGCATTTT. It encodes CASSLGLGQNQPQHF. The chain is built from TRBV7-2 and TRBJ1-5; TRBD1 might be the D (6 bases). Germline V gene data show CDR1 as SGHTA and CDR2 as FQGNSA. This CDR3 comprises 15 residues. Trimming took 1 base from V and 4 from J, leaving 11 bases between them.

This clonotype was detected a few times. The rearrangement links TRBV14 to TRBJ2-7; D gene ambiguous. Germline V gene data show CDR1 as SGHDN and CDR2 as FVKESK. The V end lost 4 bases, the J end lost 4 bases, and 11 bases lay between the germline ends. The length of the CDR3 is 13 residues. CDR3 region: CASSRGKAYEQYF. In DNA form, the CDR3 reads TGTGCCAGCAGCCGCGGAAAAGCGTACGAGCAGTACTTC.

This clonotype was seen a few times. The CDR3 spells CASSNRLAGLQETQYF. CDR3 DNA: TGTGCCAGTAGTAATCGACTAGCGGGTTTACAAGAGACCCAGTACTTC. The chain combines TRBV19 with TRBJ2-5; 10 bases are shared with TRBD2. The CDR3 is 16 residues long. Germline CDR1 LNHDA, CDR2 SQIVND (reference sequence). The ends lost 4 bases at V and 2 bases at J; junction bases unmatched: 7.

Concerning this clonotype itself: The missing conserved phenylalanine or tryptophan at the end of this CDR3 makes a read error likely. The genes are TRBV7-2 and TRBJ2-7; D gene ambiguous. V was shortened by 8 bases and J by 5 bases, with 19 bases between the two germline ends. In germline, CDR1 is SGHTA, CDR2 FQGNSA. The CDR3 spans 14 residues. The CDR3 sequence is CASDRIAGDHEQYL. CDR3 in DNA: TGTGCCAGCGATCGGATAGCAGGAGACCACGAGCAGTACTTA.

In its sample, this clonotype was seen a few times. The chain uses TRBV5-6 and TRBJ1-2; D remains ambiguous. This CDR3 has 10 amino acids. Germline values: CDR1 SGHDT, CDR2 YYEEEE. The germline V and J ends were trimmed by 7 bases and 5 bases, with 6 bases remaining between them. This CDR3 is CASAGYGYTF. The CDR3 bases are TGTGCCAGCGCTGGATATGGCTACACCTTC.

A word on this clonotype: This could be a read error, since a much larger clone is one nucleotide away. The chain employs TRBV24-1 and TRBJ1-1; D not certain. V dropped 5 bases and J dropped 3 bases, with 15 bases sitting between them. Per germline, CDR1 KGHDR and CDR2 SFDVKD. This CDR3 has 15 amino acids. CDR3 nucleotides: TGTGCCACCAGTGCTAGGGAGGGAGGCGACACTGAAGCTTTCTTT. Its translation is CATSAREGGDTEAFF.

This clonotype was seen a handful of times. This sequence joins TRBV7-9 and TRBJ1-1, with D unresolved. V was shortened by 6 bases and J by 5 bases, with 13 bases between the two germline ends. The CDR3 length is 13 residues. Germline V gene lookup returns CDR1 SEHNR and CDR2 FQNEAQ (reference sequence). The CDR3 reads CASRHPSGTEAFF. DNA for the CDR3: TGTGCCAGCAGACACCCTTCCGGGACTGAAGCTTTCTTT. The full variable domain, completed using reference TRBV7-9 and TRBJ1-1, is DTGVSQNPRHKITKRGQNVTFRCDPISEHNRLYWYRQTLGQGPEFLTYFQNEAQLEKSRLLSDRFSAERPKGSFSTLEIQRTEQGDSAMYLCASRHPSGTEAFFGQGTRLTVV.

The J gene is TRBJ1-4, the V gene TRBV10-3; 11 positions match TRBD1. This CDR3 region has 14 residues. The V and J ends lost 7 bases and 7 bases, in that order; junction bases with no gene match: 5. Looked up from germline, CDR1 is ENHRY and CDR2 is SYGVKD. CDR3 nucleotide sequence: TGTGCCATCACCAATGGGACAGGGGGTGAAAAACTGTTTTTT. Translating it yields CAITNGTGGEKLFF.

This clonotype was seen a handful of times. The chain combines TRBV7-3 with TRBJ1-1; tentative D call: TRBD1 (5 bases). Germline V gives CDR1 SGHTA, CDR2 FQGTGA. The V gene lost 5 bases and the J gene lost 4 bases, with 14 bases spanning the gap. The CDR3 extends over 14 amino acids. CDR3 residues: CASSMGTSSTEAFF. CDR3 coding DNA: TGTGCCAGCAGCATGGGGACCTCCTCCACTGAAGCTTTCTTT.

The chain combines TRBV6-6 with TRBJ2-5; 8 bases are a match to TRBD1. Looked up from germline, CDR1 is MNHNY and CDR2 is SVGAGI (reference sequence). CDR3 length: 14 amino acids. Losses at the gene ends were 1 base for V and 5 bases for J; bases not matched to a gene: 3. CDR3 protein: CASSYWQGAETQYF. CDR3 nucleotides: TGTGCCAGCAGTTACTGGCAGGGGGCCGAGACCCAGTACTTC.

This chain uses TRBV14 with TRBJ1-2; D might be TRBD1 (6 bases). The CDR3 has 17 amino acids. The germline V gene encodes CDR1 SGHDN and CDR2 FVKESK. Between the trimmed V and J ends, which lost 1 base and 6 bases, there was a span of 21 bases. CDR3 nucleotide sequence: TGTGCCAGCAGCCAAGCTTATTTATGGGACACCAAGGATGGCTACACCTTC. Translation gives CASSQAYLWDTKDGYTF.

Concerning this clonotype itself: A much larger clone lies one base from this, so it may be a read error. The genes are TRBV25-1 and TRBJ1-6; D perhaps matches TRBD1 (6 bases). Germline V gene data show CDR1 as MGHDK and CDR2 as SYGVNS. The CDR3 spans 16 residues. This CDR3 reads CASSLSGVLHNPPLHF. The DNA for the CDR3 is TGTGCCAGCAGCTTATCAGGGGTCCTCCATAATCCACCCCTCCACTTT.